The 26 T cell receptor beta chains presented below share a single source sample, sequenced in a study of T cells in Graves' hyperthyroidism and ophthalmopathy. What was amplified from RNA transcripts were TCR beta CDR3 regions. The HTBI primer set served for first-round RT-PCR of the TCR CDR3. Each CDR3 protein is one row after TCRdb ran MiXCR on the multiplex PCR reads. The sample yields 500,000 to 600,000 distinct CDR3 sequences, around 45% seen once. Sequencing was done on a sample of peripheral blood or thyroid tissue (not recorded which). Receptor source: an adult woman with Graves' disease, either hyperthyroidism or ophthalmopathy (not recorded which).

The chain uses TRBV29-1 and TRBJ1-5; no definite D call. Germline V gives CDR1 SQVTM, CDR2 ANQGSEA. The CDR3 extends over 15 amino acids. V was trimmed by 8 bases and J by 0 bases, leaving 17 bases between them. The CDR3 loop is CSLGASTHSNQPQHF. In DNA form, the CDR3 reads TGCAGCTTGGGCGCGTCCACACATAGCAATCAGCCCCAGCATTTT.

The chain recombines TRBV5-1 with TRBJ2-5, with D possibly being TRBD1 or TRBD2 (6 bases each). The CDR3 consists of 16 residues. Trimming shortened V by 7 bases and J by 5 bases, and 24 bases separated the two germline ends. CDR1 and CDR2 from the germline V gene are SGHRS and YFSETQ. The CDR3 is CASQRGQTNTGETQYF. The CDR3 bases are TGCGCCAGCCAACGGGGGCAGACGAACACCGGGGAGACCCAGTACTTC.

CDR3 amino acids: CAISATGYEQYF. The CDR3 DNA reads as TGTGCCATCAGTGCGACAGGCTACGAGCAGTACTTC. The chain recombines TRBV10-3 with TRBJ2-7; D is possibly TRBD1 (6 bases). Trimming removed 4 bases from V and 3 bases from J, with 7 bases in between. Looked up from germline, CDR1 is ENHRY and CDR2 is SYGVKD. The CDR3 is made up of 12 amino acids.

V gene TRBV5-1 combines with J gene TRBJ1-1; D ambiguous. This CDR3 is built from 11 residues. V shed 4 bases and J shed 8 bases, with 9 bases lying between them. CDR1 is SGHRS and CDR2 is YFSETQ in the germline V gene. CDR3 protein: CASSLTAEAFF. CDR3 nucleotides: TGCGCCAGCAGCCTGACGGCGGAAGCTTTCTTT.

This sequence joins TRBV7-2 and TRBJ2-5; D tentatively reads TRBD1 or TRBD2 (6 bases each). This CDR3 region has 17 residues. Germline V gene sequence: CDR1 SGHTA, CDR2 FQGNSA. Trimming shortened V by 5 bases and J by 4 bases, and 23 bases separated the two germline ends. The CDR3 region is CASSPRGEAGGRETQYF. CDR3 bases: TGTGCCAGCAGCCCTAGGGGGGAAGCGGGCGGCCGAGAGACCCAGTACTTC.

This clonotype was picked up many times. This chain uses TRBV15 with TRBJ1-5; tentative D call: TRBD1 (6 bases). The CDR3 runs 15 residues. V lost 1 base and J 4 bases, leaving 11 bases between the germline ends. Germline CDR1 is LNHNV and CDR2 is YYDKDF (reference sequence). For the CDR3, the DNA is TGTGCCACCAGCAGAGCGTTAGGGGGGAATCAGCCCCAGCATTTT. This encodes CATSRALGGNQPQHF.

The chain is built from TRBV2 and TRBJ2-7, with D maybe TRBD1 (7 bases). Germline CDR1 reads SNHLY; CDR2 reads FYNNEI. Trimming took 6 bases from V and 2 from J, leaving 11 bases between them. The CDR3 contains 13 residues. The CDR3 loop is CASRGGTAYEQYF. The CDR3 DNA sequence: TGTGCCAGCAGAGGAGGGACAGCCTACGAGCAGTACTTC.

CDR3 in amino acids: CASRGVAGGVNTGELFF. CDR3 nucleotides: TGTGCCAGCAGGGGGGTAGCGGGAGGCGTTAACACCGGGGAGCTGTTTTTT. V usage is TRBV12-3 or TRBV12-4 and J usage is TRBJ2-2, with TRBD2 matching over 10 bases. J gave up 2 bases and V 6 bases, and 9 bases lay outside the gene matches. This CDR3 comprises 17 residues.

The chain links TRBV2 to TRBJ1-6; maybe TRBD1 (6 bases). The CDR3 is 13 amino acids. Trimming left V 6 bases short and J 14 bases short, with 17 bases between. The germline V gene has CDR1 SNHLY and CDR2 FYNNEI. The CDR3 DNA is TGTGCCAGCAGCGTCGGGGGCGGCTGGACCCTCCACTTT. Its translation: CASSVGGGWTLHF.

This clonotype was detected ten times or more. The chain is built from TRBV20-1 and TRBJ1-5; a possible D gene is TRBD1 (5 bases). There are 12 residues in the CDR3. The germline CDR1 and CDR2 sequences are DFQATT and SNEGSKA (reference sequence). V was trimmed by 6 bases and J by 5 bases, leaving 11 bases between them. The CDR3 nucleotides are TGCAGTGCGGGGGGGAGGGATCAGCCCCAGCATTTT. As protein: CSAGGRDQPQHF.

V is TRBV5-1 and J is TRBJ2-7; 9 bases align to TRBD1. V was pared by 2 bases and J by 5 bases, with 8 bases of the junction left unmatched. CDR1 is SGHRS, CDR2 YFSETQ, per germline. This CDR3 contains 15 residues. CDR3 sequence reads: CASSLDTGQGNEQYF. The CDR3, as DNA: TGCGCCAGCAGCTTAGATACGGGACAGGGAAACGAGCAGTACTTC.

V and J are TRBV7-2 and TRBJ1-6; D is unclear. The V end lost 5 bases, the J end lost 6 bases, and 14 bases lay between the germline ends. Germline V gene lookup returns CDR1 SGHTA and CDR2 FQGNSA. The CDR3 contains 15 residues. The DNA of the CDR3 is TGTGCCAGCAGCCAACGGACCCGGGGTAATTCACCCCTCCACTTT. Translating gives CASSQRTRGNSPLHF.

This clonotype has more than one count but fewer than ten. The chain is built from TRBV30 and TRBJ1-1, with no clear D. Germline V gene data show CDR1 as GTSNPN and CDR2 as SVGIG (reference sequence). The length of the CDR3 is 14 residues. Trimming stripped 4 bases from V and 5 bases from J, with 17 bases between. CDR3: CAWIRDTRGTEAFF. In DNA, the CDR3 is TGTGCCTGGATAAGAGACACCCGCGGGACTGAAGCTTTCTTT.

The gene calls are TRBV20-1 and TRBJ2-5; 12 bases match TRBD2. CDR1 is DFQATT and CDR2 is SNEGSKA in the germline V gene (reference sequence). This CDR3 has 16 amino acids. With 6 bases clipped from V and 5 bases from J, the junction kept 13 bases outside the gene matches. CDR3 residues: CSARGPSGRAGETQYF. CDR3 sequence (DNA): TGCAGTGCGAGGGGGCCTAGCGGGAGGGCAGGGGAGACCCAGTACTTC.

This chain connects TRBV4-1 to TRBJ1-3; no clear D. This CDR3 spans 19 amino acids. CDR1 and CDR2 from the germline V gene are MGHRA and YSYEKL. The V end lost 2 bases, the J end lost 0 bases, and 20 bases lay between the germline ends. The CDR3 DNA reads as TGCGCCAGCAGCCAATGGAGAGCAGGCGCTATACCCTCTGGAAACACCATATATTTT. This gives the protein CASSQWRAGAIPSGNTIYF.

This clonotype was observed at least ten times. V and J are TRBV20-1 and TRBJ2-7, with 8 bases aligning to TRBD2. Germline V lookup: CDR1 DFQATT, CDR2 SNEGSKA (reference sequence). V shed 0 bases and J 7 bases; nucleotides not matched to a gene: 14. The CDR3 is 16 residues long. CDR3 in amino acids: CSARDRGASGPSEQYF. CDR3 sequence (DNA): TGCAGTGCTAGAGATCGGGGGGCTAGCGGGCCGTCTGAGCAGTACTTC.

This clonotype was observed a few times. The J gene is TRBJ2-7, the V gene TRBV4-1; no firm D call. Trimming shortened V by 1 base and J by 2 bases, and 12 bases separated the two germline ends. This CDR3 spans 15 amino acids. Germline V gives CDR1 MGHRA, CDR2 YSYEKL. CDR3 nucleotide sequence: TGCGCCAGCAGCCAAGGAGGTCGGGTCCCCTACGAGCAGTACTTC. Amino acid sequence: CASSQGGRVPYEQYF.

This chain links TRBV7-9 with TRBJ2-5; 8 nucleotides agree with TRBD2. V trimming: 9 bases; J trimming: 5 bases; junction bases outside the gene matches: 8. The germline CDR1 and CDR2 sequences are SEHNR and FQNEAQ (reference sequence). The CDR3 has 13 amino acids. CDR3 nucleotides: TGTGCCAGTAACCGGGAGGGCTGGGAGACCCAGTACTTC. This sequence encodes CASNREGWETQYF.

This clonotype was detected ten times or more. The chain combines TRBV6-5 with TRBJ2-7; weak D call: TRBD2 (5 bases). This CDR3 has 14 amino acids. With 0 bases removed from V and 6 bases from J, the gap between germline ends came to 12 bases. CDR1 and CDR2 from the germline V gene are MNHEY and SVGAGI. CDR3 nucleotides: TGTGCCAGCAGTTACTCTCGCGGACTCGCCGAGCAGTACTTC. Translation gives CASSYSRGLAEQYF.

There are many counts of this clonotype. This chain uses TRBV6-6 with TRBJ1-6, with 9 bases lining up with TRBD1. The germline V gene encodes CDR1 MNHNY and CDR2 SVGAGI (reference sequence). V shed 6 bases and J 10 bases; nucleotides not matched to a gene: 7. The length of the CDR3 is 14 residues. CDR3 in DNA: TGTGCCAGCAGCCGGGACAGGGCAGGATCACCCCTCCACTTT. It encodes CASSRDRAGSPLHF.

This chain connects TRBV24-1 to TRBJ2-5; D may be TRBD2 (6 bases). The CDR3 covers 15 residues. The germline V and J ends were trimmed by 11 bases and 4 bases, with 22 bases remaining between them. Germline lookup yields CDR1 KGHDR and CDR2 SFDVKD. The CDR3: CASSPWAGKVETQYF. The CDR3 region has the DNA TGTGCCAGCTCACCCTGGGCGGGAAAGGTAGAGACCCAGTACTTC.

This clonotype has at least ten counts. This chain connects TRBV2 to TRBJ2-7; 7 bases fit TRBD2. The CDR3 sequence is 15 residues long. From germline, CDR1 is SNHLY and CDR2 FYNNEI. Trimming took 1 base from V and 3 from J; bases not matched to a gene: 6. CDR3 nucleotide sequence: TGTGCCAGCAGTGAAGTTGGACTAGAATTCTACGAGCAGTACTTC. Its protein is CASSEVGLEFYEQYF.

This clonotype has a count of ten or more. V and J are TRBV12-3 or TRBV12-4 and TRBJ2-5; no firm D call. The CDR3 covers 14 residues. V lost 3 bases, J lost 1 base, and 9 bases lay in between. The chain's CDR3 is CASSFRVGQETQYF. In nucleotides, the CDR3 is TGTGCCAGCAGTTTCCGTGTGGGCCAAGAGACCCAGTACTTC.

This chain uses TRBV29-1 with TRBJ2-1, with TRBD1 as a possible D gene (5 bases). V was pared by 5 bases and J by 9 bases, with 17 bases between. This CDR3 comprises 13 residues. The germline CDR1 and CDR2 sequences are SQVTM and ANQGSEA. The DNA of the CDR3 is TGCAGCGTTCTCGGTGCTACAAGGGGTGAGCAGTTCTTC. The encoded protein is CSVLGATRGEQFF.

As DNA, the CDR3 is TGTGCCAGCAGCAACCTGGGAGAGACCCAGTACTTC. Residues: CASSNLGETQYF. V is TRBV11-2 and J is TRBJ2-5; D is unclear. Per the germline V gene, CDR1 is SGHAT and CDR2 is FQNNGV. The V gene lost 5 bases and the J gene lost 4 bases, with 8 bases spanning the gap. This CDR3 has 12 amino acids.

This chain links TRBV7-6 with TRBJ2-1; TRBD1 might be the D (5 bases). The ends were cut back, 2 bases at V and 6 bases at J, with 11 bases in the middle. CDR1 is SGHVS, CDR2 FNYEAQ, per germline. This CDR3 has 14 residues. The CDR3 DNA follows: TGTGCCAGCAGCTTATGGGGCAACCTCAATGAGCAGTTCTTC. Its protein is CASSLWGNLNEQFF.